Listed below are T cell receptor beta chains from one sample, sequenced in a study of beta chain features in type 1 diabetes. Clones were read by immunoSEQ multiplex PCR, and TCRdb kept only the in-frame ones, dropping some. The top ten clones hold 0.023% of a sample with some 900,000 clones, about 17% of them seen once. Sequenced: naive CD4+ T cells from blood. The receptor set was obtained from a woman younger than 30 in good health. Both conserved end residues are part of each CDR3. D genes are given only for firm matches.

j_call v_call d_call cdr3_aa
TRBJ2-7 TRBV28 . CASSLLPRDSGEQYF
TRBJ1-1 TRBV7-2 TRBD1 CASSPDRARTEAFF
TRBJ2-1 TRBV7-9 . CASSFRRAPNEQFF
TRBJ2-1 TRBV10-3 . CAISASQGVPNEQFF
TRBJ2-1 TRBV5-1 TRBD1 CASRRGQGTYNEQFF
TRBJ2-3 TRBV25-1 TRBD1 CASRNDRASDTQYF
TRBJ1-3 TRBV7-9 . CASSPRTARNTIYF
TRBJ2-1 TRBV5-1 TRBD2 CASSQAPLAGAYNEQFF
TRBJ2-7 TRBV7-2 . CASSLIHLTAYEQYF
TRBJ2-3 TRBV6-6 . CASSPITSSRDTQYF
TRBJ2-7 TRBV6-5 . CASSYWQGTEQYF
TRBJ2-7 TRBV7-9 . CASSHVSPQYEQYF
TRBJ2-1 TRBV7-7 TRBD1 CASSPDRVGREQFF